A single T cell receptor beta chain is shown here with its context. Its antigen is not identified. Only in-frame clones appear in the TCRdb table, and some are missing; sequencing was by immunoSEQ multiplex PCR. The sample includes around 110,000 clones, 84% of them seen just once. Trimming cost V 4 bases and J 0 bases, with 12 bases left between them. Germline CDR1 reads MNHEY; CDR2 reads SMNVEV (reference sequence). The CDR3 runs 16 residues. The data originate from a study of T cell responses to AZD1222 COVID-19 vaccine. Study background: Analysis merged second doses at about 4 or about 12 weeks. General study results and limits: It should be noted that donors were predominantly white British and more often female, and clonal diversity was possibly underestimated. Vaccination with two AZD1222 doses was followed by a rise in Spike-specific TCR breadth and depth. Spike was spanned by vaccine-associated CD4 TCRs, with dominance at 160-218 and 743-854.

V is TRBV27 and J is TRBJ2-2; tentatively, D is TRBD1 or TRBD2 (7 bases each). This TCR was sampled from an adult in good health. The sample consisted of peripheral blood, taken on day 0 of AZD1222 vaccination. The CDR3 is CASSWEGTANTGELFF. The CDR3, as DNA: TGTGCCAGCAGTTGGGAGGGGACAGCGAACACCGGGGAGCTGTTTTTT.